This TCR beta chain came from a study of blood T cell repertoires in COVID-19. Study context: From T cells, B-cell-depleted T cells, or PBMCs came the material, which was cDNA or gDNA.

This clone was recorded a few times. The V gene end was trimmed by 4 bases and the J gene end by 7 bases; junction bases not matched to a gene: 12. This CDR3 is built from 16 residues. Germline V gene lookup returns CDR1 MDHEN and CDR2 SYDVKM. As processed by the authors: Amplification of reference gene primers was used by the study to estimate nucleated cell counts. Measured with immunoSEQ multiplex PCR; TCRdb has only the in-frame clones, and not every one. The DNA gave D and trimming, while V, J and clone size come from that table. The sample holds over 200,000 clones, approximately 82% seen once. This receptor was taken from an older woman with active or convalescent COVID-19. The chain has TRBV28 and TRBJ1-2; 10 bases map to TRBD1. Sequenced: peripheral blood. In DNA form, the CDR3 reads TGTGCCAGCAGTTCTCCGACTCGACAGGGGGCGGGTGGCTACACCTTC. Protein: CASSSPTRQGAGGYTF.